The source of this T cell receptor (beta chain) is a study of blood T cells in healthy people across ages. The CDR3 is 16 amino acids. Trimming stripped 1 base from V and 3 bases from J, with 10 bases between. Germline V CDR1 and CDR2: SGHDN, FVKESK. For the second PCR, which ran for about 6 to 11 cycles, a sample-barcoded 5' primer and a J-beta primer mix were used. TCRdb itself ran the 5' RACE reads through MiXCR, one entry per CDR3 protein. The sample has 1.5 million to 2 million distinct CDR3 sequences, under 30% seen once. This clonotype was counted at least ten times. Its matching antigen is unknown. Each donor had roughly 10 milliliters of peripheral blood drawn. No fewer than 7 million PBMCs went into each sample. Study results and caveats: Diversity estimates from one million T cells were considered underestimates.

The V gene is TRBV14, the J gene TRBJ2-6; the D gene is possibly TRBD2 (7 bases). The TCR originated in a woman aged 30 to 39 in good health. Sequenced material: blood. DNA for the CDR3: TGTGCCAGCAGCCAAGGCGGGGGCAGTGGGGCCAACGTCCTGACTTTC. Translated, it gives CASSQGGGSGANVLTF.